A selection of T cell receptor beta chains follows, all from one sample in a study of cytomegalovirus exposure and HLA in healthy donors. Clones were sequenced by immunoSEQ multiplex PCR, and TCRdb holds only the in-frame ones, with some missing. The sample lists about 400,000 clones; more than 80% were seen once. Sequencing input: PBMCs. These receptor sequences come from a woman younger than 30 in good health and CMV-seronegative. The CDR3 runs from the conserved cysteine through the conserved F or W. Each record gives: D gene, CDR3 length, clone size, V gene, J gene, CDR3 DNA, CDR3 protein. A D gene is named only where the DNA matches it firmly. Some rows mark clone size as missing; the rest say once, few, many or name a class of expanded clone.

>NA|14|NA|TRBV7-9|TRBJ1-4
TGTGCCAGCAGCCCGGGGGGACCCAATGAAAAACTGTTTTTT
CASSPGGPNEKLFF
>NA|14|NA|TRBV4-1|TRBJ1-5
TGCGCCAGCAGCCTCAGGGACACCGATCGGCCCCAGCATTTT
CASSLRDTDRPQHF
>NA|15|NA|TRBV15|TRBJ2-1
TGTGCCACCAGCTTCCTCGTACGGAGAACCAATGAGCAGTTCTTC
CATSFLVRRTNEQFF
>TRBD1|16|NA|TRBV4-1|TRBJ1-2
TGCGCCAGCAAGGCTCCCGGGACAGGTCGGAACTATGGCTACACCTTC
CASKAPGTGRNYGYTF
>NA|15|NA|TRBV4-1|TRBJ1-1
TGCGCCAGCAGCCCCCAGCAACTAAAAAACACTGAAGCTTTCTTT
CASSPQQLKNTEAFF
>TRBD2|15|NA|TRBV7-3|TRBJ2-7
TGTGCCAGCAGCTTAGCACTAGCGGGAGCAGACGAGCAGTACTTC
CASSLALAGADEQYF
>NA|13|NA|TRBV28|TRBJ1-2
TGTGCCAGCAGTTCCCCGGGCAGGGATGGCTACACCTTC
CASSSPGRDGYTF
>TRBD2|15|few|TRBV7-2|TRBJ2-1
TGTGCCAGCAACCCACTAGCGGGCCCCTACAATGAGCAGTTCTTC
CASNPLAGPYNEQFF
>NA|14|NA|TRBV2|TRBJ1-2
TGTGCCAGCAGTACGGGTTCGGGGGTGAATGGCTACACCTTC
CASSTGSGVNGYTF
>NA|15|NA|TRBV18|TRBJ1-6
TGTGCCAGCTCACCATTGGCGGCGGGGGGATCACCCCTCCACTTT
CASSPLAAGGSPLHF
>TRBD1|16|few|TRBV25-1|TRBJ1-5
TGTGCCAGCAGTGAGGGACAGGGAGGACAGAGTCAGCCCCAGCATTTT
CASSEGQGGQSQPQHF
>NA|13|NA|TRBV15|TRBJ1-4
TGTGCCACCAGCAGAGATGAACGGGAAAAACTGTTTTTT
CATSRDEREKLFF
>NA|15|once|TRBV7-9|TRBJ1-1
TGTGCCAGCAGCTTAGTTGCGGGCCAGAACACTGAAGCTTTCTTT
CASSLVAGQNTEAFF
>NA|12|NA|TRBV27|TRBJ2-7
TGTGCCAGCAGGGCAGACAGCTACGAGCAGTACTTC
CASRADSYEQYF
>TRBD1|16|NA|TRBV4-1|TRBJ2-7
TGCGCCAGCAGCCAAGATCTCGGGACAGGGGGTCTCGAGCAGTACTTC
CASSQDLGTGGLEQYF
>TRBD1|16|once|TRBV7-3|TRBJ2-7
TGCGCCAGCAGCCCAAGTTGGGGACAGGGGAACTACGAGCAGTACTTC
CASSPSWGQGNYEQYF
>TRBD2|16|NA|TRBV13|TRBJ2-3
TGTGCCAGCAGCTTGCCTTCTAGCGGGGGGTCGGATACGCAGTATTTT
CASSLPSSGGSDTQYF
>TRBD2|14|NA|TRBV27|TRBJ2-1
TGTGCCAGCAGTTTCCTAGCGGAATACAATGAGCAGTTCTTC
CASSFLAEYNEQFF
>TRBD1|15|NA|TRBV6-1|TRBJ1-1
TGTGCCAGCAGAGGACAGGGGCCCTCGAACACTGAAGCTTTCTTT
CASRGQGPSNTEAFF
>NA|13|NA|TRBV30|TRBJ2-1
TGTGCCTGGAGTGCCCTAAGTATAAATGAGCAGTTCTTC
CAWSALSINEQFF
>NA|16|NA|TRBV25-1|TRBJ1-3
TGTGCCAGCAGTGAAGTCGCGTCGCACTCTGGAAACACCATATATTTT
CASSEVASHSGNTIYF
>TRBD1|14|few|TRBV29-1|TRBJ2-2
TGCAGCGTCTTGGGGACAGGGCTCACCGGGGAGCTGTTTTTT
CSVLGTGLTGELFF
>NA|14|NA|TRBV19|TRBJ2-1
TGTGCCAGTAGTCTCCGGGACTTTTACAATGAGCAGTTCTTC
CASSLRDFYNEQFF
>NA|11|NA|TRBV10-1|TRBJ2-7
TGCGCCAGCAGTGGGGGCCTCGAGCAGTACTTC
CASSGGLEQYF
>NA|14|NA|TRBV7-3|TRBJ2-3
TGTGCCAGCAGCTTAAGCGGGAGCACAGATACGCAGTATTTT
CASSLSGSTDTQYF
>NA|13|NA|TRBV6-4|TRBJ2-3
TGTGCCAGCAGTTCCTCTGTGGAGGACACGCAGTATTTT
CASSSSVEDTQYF
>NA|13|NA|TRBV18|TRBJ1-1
TGTGCCAGCTCCCCCGGACAAGGGACTGAAGCTTTCTTT
CASSPGQGTEAFF
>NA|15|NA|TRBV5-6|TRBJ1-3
TGTGCCAGCAGCTTGGGGCAGGACTCTGGAAACACCATATATTTT
CASSLGQDSGNTIYF
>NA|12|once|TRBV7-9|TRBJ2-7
TGTGCCAGCAGCTTCAGGGGCCACGAGCAGTACTTC
CASSFRGHEQYF
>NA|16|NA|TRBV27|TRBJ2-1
TGTGCCAGCAGTTTAATCGGGGGGCTCGCTTACAATGAGCAGTTCTTC
CASSLIGGLAYNEQFF
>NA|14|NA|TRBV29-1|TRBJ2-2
TGCAGCGTTGCTGGACAGACGAACACCGGGGAGCTGTTTTTT
CSVAGQTNTGELFF
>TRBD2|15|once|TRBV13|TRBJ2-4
TGTGCCAGCAGCTCCTATAGCGGGGGGAGGAACATTCAGTACTTC
CASSSYSGGRNIQYF
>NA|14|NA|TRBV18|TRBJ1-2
TGTGCCAGCTCACCGGACAGCACTAACTATGGCTACACCTTC
CASSPDSTNYGYTF
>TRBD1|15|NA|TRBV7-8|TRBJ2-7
TGTGCCAGCAGCCGGGGGACAGGGCGAACCTACGAGCAGTACTTC
CASSRGTGRTYEQYF
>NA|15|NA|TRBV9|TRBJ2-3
TGTGCCAGCAGCGTGAGCGGAGCCAGCACAGATACGCAGTATTTT
CASSVSGASTDTQYF
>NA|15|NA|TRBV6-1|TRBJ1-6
TGTGCCAGCAGTGAACGGCGGGGTTGGGAGGCACCCCTCCACTTT
CASSERRGWEAPLHF
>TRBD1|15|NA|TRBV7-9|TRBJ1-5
TGTGCCAGCAGCTCCTGGACAGGGGGCTTTCAGCCCCAGCATTTT
CASSSWTGGFQPQHF
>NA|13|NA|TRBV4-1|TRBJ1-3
TGCGCCAGCAGCCAGGAGTTGCAGAACACCATATATTTT
CASSQELQNTIYF
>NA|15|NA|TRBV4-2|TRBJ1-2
TGTGCCAGCAGCCAAGATCTTGTTCAGGGATATGGCTACACCTTC
CASSQDLVQGYGYTF
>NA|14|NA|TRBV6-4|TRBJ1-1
TGTGCCAGCAGTGACTCTTGGGGGGACACTGAAGCTTTCTTT
CASSDSWGDTEAFF
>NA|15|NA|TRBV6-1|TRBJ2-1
TGTGCCAGCAAAGCCGAGTCTTACCCCTACAATGAGCAGTTCTTC
CASKAESYPYNEQFF
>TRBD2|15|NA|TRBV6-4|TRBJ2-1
TGTGCCAGCAGTGGGACTAGCGGGGGTCGAAATGAGCAGTTCTTC
CASSGTSGGRNEQFF
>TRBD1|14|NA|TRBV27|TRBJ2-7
TGTGCCAGCATTCTCACCGGGACAGGGCACGAGCAGTACTTC
CASILTGTGHEQYF
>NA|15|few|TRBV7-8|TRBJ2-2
TGTGCCAGCAGCTCCCGCGGGGTGGGGACCGGGGAGCTGTTTTTT
CASSSRGVGTGELFF
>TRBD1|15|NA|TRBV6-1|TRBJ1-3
TGTGCCAGCACCCCGAAGGCAGGGGGCTTTAACACCATATATTTT
CASTPKAGGFNTIYF
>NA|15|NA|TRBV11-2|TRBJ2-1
TGTGCCAGCAGCTTAGATCCCCGGGGTGAGGATGAGCAGTTCTTC
CASSLDPRGEDEQFF
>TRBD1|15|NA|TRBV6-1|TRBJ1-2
TGTGCCAGCAGCCAAACCGGGACAGGGGTTCATGGCTACACCTTC
CASSQTGTGVHGYTF
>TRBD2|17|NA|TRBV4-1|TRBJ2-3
TGCGCCAGCAGCCAAGGAGCTGCAGGCGGGAGGGCAGATACGCAGTATTTT
CASSQGAAGGRADTQYF
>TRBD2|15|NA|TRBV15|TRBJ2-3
TGTGCCACCAGCCTTTCCCGGGGCGGGGGGGATACGCAGTATTTT
CATSLSRGGGDTQYF
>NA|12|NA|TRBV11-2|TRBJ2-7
TGTGCCAGCAGCTTATCGTTCCGGGAAACGGTCTTC
CASSLSFRETVF